The sequence of this TCR beta chain was determined in a study of blood T cell repertoires in COVID-19 (TCRdb year 2020). Notes on the research overall: Samples covering the acute and convalescent phases of COVID-19 were provided by collaborators in the United States, Italy and Spain. The material from the prospective study consisted of cDNA or gDNA derived from T cells, B-cell-depleted T cells, or PBMCs. Subjects who had been exposed to COVID-19, were actively infected with it, or had recovered from it provided the deeply sampled blood TCRbeta repertoires that made up the dataset. The repertoires were released in a freely available public database meant as a resource for research on the immune response to SARS-CoV-2. Samples came from the ongoing ImmuneRACE study (first 160 participants) plus 1,254 subjects from 6 global collaborators. The sample metadata nearly always contained a de-identified subject ID, COVID-19 status, age in years and sex. Where HLA class I and class II types were available, the types were taken from metadata supplied by the sample provider, not from assay-based typing.

TCRbeta CDR3 regions were amplified from genomic DNA using the immunoSEQ Assay, a bias-controlled multiplex PCR. The study's own analysis went as follows. The number of nucleated cells in each sample was estimated from the amplification of reference gene primers within the assay. Sequence reads were collapsed and filtered to measure the absolute abundance of every unique TCRbeta CDR3 rearrangement. For each sample, productive Simpson clonality was calculated by taking the square root of Simpson's diversity index across productive rearrangements. Entries here come from immuneACCESS through TCRdb and include only in-frame sequences with V and J called. Some clones fail to appear in such tables; in the studies checked, an unresolved V gene covers under half of the shortfall, and the cause of the remainder is unknown. D and trimming come from the DNA, and the V and J calls and clone size come from that table. The sample table records approximately 94,000 clones; just under 80% of these occur just once. The top ten constitute 12% of the sample.

What the authors observed across the whole study: The amount of clinical and demographic metadata varied by source and participant and was provided uncurated.

Collaborating institutions collected whole blood in K2EDTA tubes following their own protocols. For TCRbeta analysis, collaborators shipped samples as frozen whole blood, isolated PBMCs, or DNA extracted from either of those sample types. Including cysteine and valine, the CDR3 has 14 amino acids. Only the CDR3 DNA stays, 42 bases, in frame from base 1. Points on this clone: Its antigen is not yet known. No much larger clone exists at a distance of one base, and base qualities are not known.

Input material: peripheral blood. The chain joins TRBV21-1 to TRBJ2-7; the DNA was not used to check the table's D call, TRBD2. TRBV21-1 has pseudogene status. The TCR sequence derives from a woman aged 70-85 years with acute or convalescent COVID-19. For the CDR3, the sequence is CASSKNNGAYEQYV. The DNA sequence is as follows: TGTGCCAGCAGCAAAAATAACGGTGCCTACGAGCAGTACGTC.